The rows below give T cell receptor beta chains drawn from one sample of a study of blood T cell repertoires in COVID-19. Clones were sequenced by immunoSEQ multiplex PCR, and TCRdb holds only the in-frame ones, with some missing. The sample yields about 230,000 clones, less than 90% seen once. Sequences were obtained from peripheral blood. These receptors came from a woman in her 70s with active or convalescent COVID-19. Each CDR3 is given without its conserved first and last residue.

v_call	j_call	cdr3_aa
TRBV27	TRBJ2-3	ASRPSGNTDTQY
TRBV25-1	TRBJ2-5	ASRPGGAQETQY
TRBV28	TRBJ2-3	ASTGEYRTDTQY
TRBV20-1	TRBJ2-5	SASLTGGLGQTQY
TRBV2	TRBJ1-5	ASKGDSNQPQH
TRBV28	TRBJ1-2	ASSRSGDYGYT
TRBV5-1	TRBJ2-3	ASSGLAGVGTDTQY
TRBV28	TRBJ1-2	ASSLAVGYT
TRBV13	TRBJ2-1	ASSFVRDLRKF
TRBV18	TRBJ2-2	ASSPRLDSTGELF
TRBV5-4	TRBJ2-5	ASSNYRAAPETQY
TRBV7-6	TRBJ2-1	ASSFWTSGGTPLYNEQF
TRBV19	TRBJ1-4	ASSIRSTNEKLF
TRBV10-3	TRBJ2-2	AISSRGGELF
TRBV29-1	TRBJ1-1	SGTGWNTEAF
TRBV27	TRBJ2-3	ASGLANTDTQY
TRBV3-1/TRBV3-2	TRBJ1-1	ASSKRGSTEAF
TRBV5-6	TRBJ2-3	ASRSEGRTDTQY
TRBV7-2	TRBJ2-2	ASSSALLLVSGELF
TRBV7-9	TRBJ2-7	ASSKLAGVPGEQY
TRBV29-1	TRBJ2-1	SGGQGAPLYNEQF
TRBV6-1	TRBJ1-4	ASSEAAGHSTNEKLF
TRBV28	TRBJ1-4	ASMAGGEKLF
TRBV4-1	TRBJ2-1	ASSPPGLAGVGEQF
TRBV7-2	TRBJ2-7	ASSAQTGGRNEQY
TRBV6-5	TRBJ2-7	ASSYSASGGYYEQY